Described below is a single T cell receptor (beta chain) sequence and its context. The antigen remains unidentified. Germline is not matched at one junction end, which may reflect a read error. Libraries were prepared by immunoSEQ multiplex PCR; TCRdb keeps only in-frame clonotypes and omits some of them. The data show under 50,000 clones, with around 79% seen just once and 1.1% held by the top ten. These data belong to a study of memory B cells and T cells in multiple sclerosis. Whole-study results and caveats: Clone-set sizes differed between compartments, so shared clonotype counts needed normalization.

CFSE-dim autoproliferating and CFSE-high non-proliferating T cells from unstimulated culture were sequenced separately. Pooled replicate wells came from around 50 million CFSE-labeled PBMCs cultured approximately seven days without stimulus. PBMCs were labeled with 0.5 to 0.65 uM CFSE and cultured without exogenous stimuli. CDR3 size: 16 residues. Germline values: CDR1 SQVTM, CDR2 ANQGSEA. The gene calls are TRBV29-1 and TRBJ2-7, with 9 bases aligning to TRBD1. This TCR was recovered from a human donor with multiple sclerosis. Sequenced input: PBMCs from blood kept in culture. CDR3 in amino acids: CSVEGTGTGNSYEQYF. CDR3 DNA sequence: TGCAGCGTCGAAGGTACCGGGACAGGGAACTCCTACGAGCAGTACTTC.